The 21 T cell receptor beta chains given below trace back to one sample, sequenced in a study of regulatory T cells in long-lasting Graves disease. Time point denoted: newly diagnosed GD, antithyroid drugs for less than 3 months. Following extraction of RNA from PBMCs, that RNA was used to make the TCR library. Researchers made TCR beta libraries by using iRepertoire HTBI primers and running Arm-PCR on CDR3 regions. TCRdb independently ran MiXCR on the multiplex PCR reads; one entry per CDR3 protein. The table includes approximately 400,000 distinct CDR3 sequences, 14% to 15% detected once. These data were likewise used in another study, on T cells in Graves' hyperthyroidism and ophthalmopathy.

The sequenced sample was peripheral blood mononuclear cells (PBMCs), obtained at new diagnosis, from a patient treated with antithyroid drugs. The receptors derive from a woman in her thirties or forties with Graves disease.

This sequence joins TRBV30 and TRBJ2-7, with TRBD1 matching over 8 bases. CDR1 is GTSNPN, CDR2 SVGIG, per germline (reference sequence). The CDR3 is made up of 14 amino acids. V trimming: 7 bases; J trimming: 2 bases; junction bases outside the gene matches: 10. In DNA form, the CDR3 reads TGTGCCTACCAACTCGACAGGGGACCCTACGAGCAGTACGTC. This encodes CAYQLDRGPYEQYV.

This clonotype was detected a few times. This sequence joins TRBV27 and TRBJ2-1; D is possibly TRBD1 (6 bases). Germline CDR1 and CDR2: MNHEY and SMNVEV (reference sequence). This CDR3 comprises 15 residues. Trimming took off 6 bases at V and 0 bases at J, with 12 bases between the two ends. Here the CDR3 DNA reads TGTGCCAGCAGGGAGGACAGCAGCTCCTACAATGAGCAGTTCTTC. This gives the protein CASREDSSSYNEQFF.

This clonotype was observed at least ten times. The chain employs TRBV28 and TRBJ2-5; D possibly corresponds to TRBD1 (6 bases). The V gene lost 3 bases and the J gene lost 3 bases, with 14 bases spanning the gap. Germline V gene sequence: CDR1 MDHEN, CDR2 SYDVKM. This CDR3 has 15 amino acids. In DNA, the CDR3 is TGTGCCAGCAGTTTGGGGGCTGAGAGGAAAGAGACCCAGTACTTC. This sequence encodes CASSLGAERKETQYF.

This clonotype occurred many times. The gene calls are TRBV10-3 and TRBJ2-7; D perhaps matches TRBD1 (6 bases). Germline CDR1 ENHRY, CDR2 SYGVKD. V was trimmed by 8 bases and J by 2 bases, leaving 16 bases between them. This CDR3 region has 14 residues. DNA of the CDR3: TGTGCCATCGGGACCGGGACAACTACCTACGAGCAGTACTTC. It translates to CAIGTGTTTYEQYF.

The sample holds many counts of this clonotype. Written as DNA, the CDR3 is TGTGCCAGCATATTGACTAGCAGCTCCTACAATGAGCAGTTCTTC. Translating gives CASILTSSSYNEQFF. The gene calls are TRBV6-1 and TRBJ2-1; 7 bases align to TRBD2. The CDR3 length is 15 residues. J was trimmed by 0 bases and V by 7 bases; bases with no gene match: 6. The germline V gene encodes CDR1 MNHNS and CDR2 SASEGT.

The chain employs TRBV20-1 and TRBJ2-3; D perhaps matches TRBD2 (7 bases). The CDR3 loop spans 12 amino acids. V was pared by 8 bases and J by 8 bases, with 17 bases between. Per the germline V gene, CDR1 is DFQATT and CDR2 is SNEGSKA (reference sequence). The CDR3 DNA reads TGCAGTATTGGGGGCGGGAGAGGTACGCAGTATTTT. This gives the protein CSIGGGRGTQYF.

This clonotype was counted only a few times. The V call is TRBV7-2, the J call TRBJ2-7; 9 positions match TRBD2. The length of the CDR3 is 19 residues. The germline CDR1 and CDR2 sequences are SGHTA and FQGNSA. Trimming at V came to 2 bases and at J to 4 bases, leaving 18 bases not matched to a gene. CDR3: CASSLMGRAGLAPPYEQYF. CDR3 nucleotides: TGTGCCAGCAGCTTAATGGGGAGGGCCGGACTAGCGCCTCCGTACGAGCAGTACTTC.

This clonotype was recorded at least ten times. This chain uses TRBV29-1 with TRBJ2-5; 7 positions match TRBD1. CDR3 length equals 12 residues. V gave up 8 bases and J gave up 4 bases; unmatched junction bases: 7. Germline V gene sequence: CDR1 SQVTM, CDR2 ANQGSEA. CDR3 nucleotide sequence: TGCAGCACAAGACAGGGTCTAGAGACCCAGTACTTC. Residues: CSTRQGLETQYF.

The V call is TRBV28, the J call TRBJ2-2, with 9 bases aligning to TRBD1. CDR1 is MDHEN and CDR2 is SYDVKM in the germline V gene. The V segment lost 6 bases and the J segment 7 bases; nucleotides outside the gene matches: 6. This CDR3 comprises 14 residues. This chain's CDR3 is CASRWTGVDGELFF. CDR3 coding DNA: TGTGCCAGCAGGTGGACAGGGGTAGACGGGGAGCTGTTTTTT.

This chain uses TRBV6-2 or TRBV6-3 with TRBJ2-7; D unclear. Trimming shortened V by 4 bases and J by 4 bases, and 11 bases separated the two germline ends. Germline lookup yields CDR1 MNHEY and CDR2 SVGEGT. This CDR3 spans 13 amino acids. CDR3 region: CASSFSALYEQYF. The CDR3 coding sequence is TGTGCCAGCAGTTTTTCGGCCTTGTACGAGCAGTACTTC.

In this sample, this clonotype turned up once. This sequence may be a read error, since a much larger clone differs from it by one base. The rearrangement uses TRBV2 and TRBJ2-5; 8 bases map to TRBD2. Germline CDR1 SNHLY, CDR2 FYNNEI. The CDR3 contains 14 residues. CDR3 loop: CARDLAGINNEKFF. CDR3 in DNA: TGTGCCAGAGATTTAGCGGGAATCAACAATGAGAAGTTCTTC. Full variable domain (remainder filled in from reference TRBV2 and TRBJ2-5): EPEVTQTPSHQVTQMGQEVILRCVPISNHLYFYWYRQILGQKVEFLVSFYNNEISEKSEIFDDQFSVERPDGSNFTLKIRSTKLEDSAMYFCARDLAGINNEKFFGPGTRLLVL.

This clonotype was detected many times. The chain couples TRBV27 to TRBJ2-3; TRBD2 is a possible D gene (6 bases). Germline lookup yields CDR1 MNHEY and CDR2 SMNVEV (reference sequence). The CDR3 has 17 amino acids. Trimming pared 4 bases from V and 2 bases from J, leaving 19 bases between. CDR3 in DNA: TGTGCCAGCAGTTGGGACTTCTATTCATCGCCCACAGATACGCAGTATTTT. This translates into CASSWDFYSSPTDTQYF.

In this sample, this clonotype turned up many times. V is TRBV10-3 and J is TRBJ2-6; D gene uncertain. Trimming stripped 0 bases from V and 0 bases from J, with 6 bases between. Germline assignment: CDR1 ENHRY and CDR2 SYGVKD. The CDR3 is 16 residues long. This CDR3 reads CAISESNGSGANVLTF. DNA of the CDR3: TGTGCCATCAGTGAGTCGAATGGCTCTGGGGCCAACGTCCTGACTTTC.

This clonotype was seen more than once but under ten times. Here the CDR3 reads CASSVRHTEAFF. The DNA of the CDR3 is TGTGCCAGCAGCGTTCGACACACTGAAGCTTTCTTT. The chain recombines TRBV5-4 with TRBJ1-1; D gene ambiguous. V gave up 4 bases and J gave up 3 bases, with 7 bases separating them. The CDR3 is 12 residues long. Germline V lookup: CDR1 SGHNT, CDR2 YYREEE (reference sequence).

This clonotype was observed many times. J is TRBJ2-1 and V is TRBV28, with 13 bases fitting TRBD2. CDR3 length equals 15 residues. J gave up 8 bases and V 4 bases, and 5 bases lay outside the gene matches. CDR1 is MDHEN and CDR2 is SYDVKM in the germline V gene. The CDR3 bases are TGTGCCAGCAGTTCCTGGACTAGCGGGAGTGATGAGCAGTTCTTC. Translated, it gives CASSSWTSGSDEQFF.

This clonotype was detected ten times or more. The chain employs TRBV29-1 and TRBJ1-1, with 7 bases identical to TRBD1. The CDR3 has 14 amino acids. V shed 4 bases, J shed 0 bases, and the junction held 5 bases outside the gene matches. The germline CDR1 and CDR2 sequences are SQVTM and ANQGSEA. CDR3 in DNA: TGCAGCGTTGGCGAGACAGGGTTGAACACTGAAGCTTTCTTT. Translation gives CSVGETGLNTEAFF.

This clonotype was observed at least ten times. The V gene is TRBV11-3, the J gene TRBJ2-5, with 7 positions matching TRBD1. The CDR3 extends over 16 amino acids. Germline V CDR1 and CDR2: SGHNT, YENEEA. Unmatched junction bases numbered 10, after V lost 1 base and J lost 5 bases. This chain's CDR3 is CASSLGKTGLFETQYF. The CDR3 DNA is TGTGCCAGCAGCTTAGGCAAGACAGGGTTATTTGAGACCCAGTACTTC.

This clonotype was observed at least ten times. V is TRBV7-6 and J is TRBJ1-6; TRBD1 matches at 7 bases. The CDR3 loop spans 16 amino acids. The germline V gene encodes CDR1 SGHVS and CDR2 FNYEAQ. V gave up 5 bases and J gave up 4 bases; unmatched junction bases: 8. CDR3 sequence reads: CASSEAGTAYNSPLHF. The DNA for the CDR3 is TGTGCCAGCAGCGAGGCCGGGACAGCGTATAATTCACCCCTCCACTTT.

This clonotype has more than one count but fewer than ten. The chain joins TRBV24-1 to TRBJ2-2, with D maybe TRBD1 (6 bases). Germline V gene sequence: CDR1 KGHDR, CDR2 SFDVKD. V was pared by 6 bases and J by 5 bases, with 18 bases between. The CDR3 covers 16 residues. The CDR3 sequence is CATSSPTGIGTGELFF. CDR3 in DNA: TGTGCCACCAGTTCACCCACAGGGATCGGGACCGGGGAGCTGTTTTTT.

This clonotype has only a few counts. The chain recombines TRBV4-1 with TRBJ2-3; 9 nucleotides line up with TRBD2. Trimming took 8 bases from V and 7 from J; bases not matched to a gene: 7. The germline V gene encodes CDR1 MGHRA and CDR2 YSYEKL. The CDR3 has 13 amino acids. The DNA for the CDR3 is TGCGCCAGCGGGGTACTAGCGGGCAATACGCAGTATTTT. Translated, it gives CASGVLAGNTQYF.

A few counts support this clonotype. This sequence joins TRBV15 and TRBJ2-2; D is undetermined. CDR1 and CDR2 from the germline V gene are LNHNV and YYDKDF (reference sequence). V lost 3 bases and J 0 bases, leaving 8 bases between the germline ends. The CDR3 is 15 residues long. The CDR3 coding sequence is TGTGCCACCAGCAGGAACAACTCGAACACCGGGGAGCTGTTTTTT. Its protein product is CATSRNNSNTGELFF.